This T cell receptor beta chain was documented in a study of identical twins. V lost 4 bases to trimming and J lost 2 bases, with 10 bases between them. The CDR3 contains 14 residues. Germline V gene lookup returns CDR1 SEHNR and CDR2 FQNEAQ (reference sequence). TCRdb recomputed calls from the 5' RACE reads with MiXCR, one row per CDR3 protein. The sample lists hundreds of thousands of distinct CDR3 sequences, around a sixth seen once, with 10% to 15% in the top ten. This clonotype was detected only a few times. Its antigen is currently unknown. Whole-study results and caveats: The study based its conclusions on cross-sectional statistical analysis and did not follow the same donors. Out-of-frame sharing of TCR alpha in monozygotic twins was underestimated by models. Out-of-frame alpha sequences common to twins were enriched for low generation probability.

The same sample was also studied in work on T cells expressing NK-cell markers. Per that paper: The leading position in the CD3+CD56-NKG2C+ fraction of a few donors also went to these clonotypes.

The clonotype comes from a woman younger than 35 in good health. The chain is built from TRBV7-9 and TRBJ2-3; D gene uncertain. Sequencing used PBMCs. In DNA, the CDR3 is TGTGCCAGCAGCTCAGGCAGTTACACAGATACGCAGTATTTT. The encoded protein is CASSSGSYTDTQYF.